This T cell receptor beta chain is drawn from a study of blood T cell repertoires in COVID-19. Across the whole study: Material from acute and convalescent COVID-19 was sourced from the United States, Italy and Spain.

Patients in Seattle were enrolled during active infection, then followed longitudinally. Data came from immunoSEQ multiplex PCR; TCRdb stores just in-frame clones and leaves some out. The table shows roughly 180,000 clones, with 90% to 95% occurring only once. The CDR3 is 11 amino acids. Germline-derived CDR1 and CDR2 are SNHLY and FYNNEI. J was trimmed by 8 bases and V by 8 bases; bases with no gene match: 4. Sequencing used peripheral blood. This sequence joins TRBV2 and TRBJ1-2, with 8 positions matching TRBD1. This receptor was taken from a man aged 30-40 years with COVID-19, enrolled during active disease. The CDR3 DNA sequence: TGTGCCAGCGGACAGGGAGGGGGCTACACCTTC. It specifies CASGQGGGYTF.